A selection of T cell receptor beta chains follows, all from one sample in a study of control samples from healthy donors and cancer patients. Libraries were prepared by immunoSEQ multiplex PCR; TCRdb keeps only in-frame clonotypes and omits some of them. The sample shows over 85,000 clones, about 89% of them seen only once. Sequencing was performed on PBMCs. The receptors stem from a woman aged 45-65 years with colorectal cancer. Both conserved end residues are part of each CDR3. The D gene is left open where the match is weak. Size is stated for part of the rows, as once, few or many counts, or as a class when the clone is expanded.

J gene: TRBJ2-2
D gene: TRBD1
V gene: TRBV30
clone size: -
CDR3 protein: CAWSFGQGTGELFF
CDR3 DNA: TGTGCCTGGAGTTTCGGACAGGGCACCGGGGAGCTGTTTTTT

J gene: TRBJ2-5
D gene: -
V gene: TRBV6-6
clone size: few
CDR3 protein: CASSYGGLGETQYF
CDR3 DNA: TGTGCCAGCAGTTACGGGGGCCTGGGAGAGACCCAGTACTTC

J gene: TRBJ1-1
D gene: -
V gene: TRBV10-2
clone size: -
CDR3 protein: CASRTDPGTEAFF
CDR3 DNA: TGCGCCAGCAGGACAGACCCGGGCACTGAAGCTTTCTTT

J gene: TRBJ1-6
D gene: -
V gene: TRBV5-1
clone size: once
CDR3 protein: CASSLEGGNSPLHF
CDR3 DNA: TGCGCCAGCAGCTTGGAAGGGGGGAATTCACCCCTCCACTTT

J gene: TRBJ2-4
D gene: TRBD2
V gene: TRBV5-1
clone size: -
CDR3 protein: CASRVAGTENIQYF
CDR3 DNA: TGCGCCAGCAGAGTAGCGGGGACCGAAAACATTCAGTACTTC

J gene: TRBJ2-5
D gene: TRBD2
V gene: TRBV6-6
clone size: -
CDR3 protein: CASSPRTSGGIQETQYF
CDR3 DNA: TGTGCCAGCAGTCCAAGGACTAGCGGGGGAATACAAGAGACCCAGTACTTC

J gene: TRBJ2-6
D gene: TRBD1
V gene: TRBV9
clone size: -
CDR3 protein: CASSLNRGHSGANVLTF
CDR3 DNA: TGTGCCAGCAGCTTGAACAGGGGACACTCTGGGGCCAACGTCCTGACTTTC

J gene: TRBJ1-1
D gene: -
V gene: TRBV23-1
clone size: -
CDR3 protein: CASSQCLVYRSVGSMNTEAFF
CDR3 DNA: TGCGCCAGCAGTCAATGTCTTGTATACCGTTCGGTAGGGTCGATGAACACTGAAGCTTTCTTT

J gene: TRBJ1-1
D gene: -
V gene: TRBV7-9
clone size: -
CDR3 protein: CASSLAKGMNTEAFF
CDR3 DNA: TGTGCCAGCAGCTTAGCGAAGGGGATGAACACTGAAGCTTTCTTT

J gene: TRBJ1-4
D gene: -
V gene: TRBV6-1
clone size: -
CDR3 protein: CASSEALAEKLFF
CDR3 DNA: TGTGCCAGCAGTGAAGCCCTGGCTGAAAAACTGTTTTTT

J gene: TRBJ1-2
D gene: TRBD1
V gene: TRBV5-1
clone size: -
CDR3 protein: CASSFGDRDFGYTF
CDR3 DNA: TGCGCCAGCAGCTTTGGGGACAGGGACTTCGGCTACACCTTC

J gene: TRBJ1-5
D gene: TRBD1
V gene: TRBV6-5
clone size: -
CDR3 protein: CASTLDRANQPQHF
CDR3 DNA: TGTGCCAGCACCCTGGACAGGGCTAATCAGCCCCAGCATTTT

J gene: TRBJ2-5
D gene: -
V gene: TRBV6-2/TRBV6-3
clone size: -
CDR3 protein: CASSYSRSPETQYF
CDR3 DNA: TGTGCCAGCAGTTACTCGAGGTCGCCCGAGACCCAGTACTTC

J gene: TRBJ1-4
D gene: -
V gene: TRBV30
clone size: -
CDR3 protein: CAWTSANEKLFF
CDR3 DNA: TGTGCCTGGACGTCGGCTAATGAAAAACTGTTTTTT

J gene: TRBJ2-5
D gene: -
V gene: TRBV24-1
clone size: -
CDR3 protein: CATSPSGSGETQYF
CDR3 DNA: TGTGCCACCTCCCCTTCAGGGAGCGGGGAGACCCAGTACTTC

J gene: TRBJ1-3
D gene: -
V gene: TRBV3-1/TRBV3-2
clone size: -
CDR3 protein: CASSQSGSGNTIYF
CDR3 DNA: TGTGCCAGCAGCCAATCGGGGAGTGGAAACACCATATATTTT

J gene: TRBJ1-3
D gene: TRBD1
V gene: TRBV5-6
clone size: -
CDR3 protein: CASSLGRGARNTIYF
CDR3 DNA: TGTGCCAGCAGCTTGGGCAGGGGGGCGCGAAACACCATATATTTT

J gene: TRBJ1-2
D gene: -
V gene: TRBV5-6
clone size: once
CDR3 protein: CASSLGTDPIYGYTF
CDR3 DNA: TGTGCCAGCAGCTTAGGTACAGACCCAATCTATGGCTACACCTTC

J gene: TRBJ2-2
D gene: TRBD1
V gene: TRBV4-3
clone size: -
CDR3 protein: CASSQEVPLQGATGELFF
CDR3 DNA: TGCGCCAGCAGCCAAGAGGTCCCCCTACAGGGGGCGACCGGGGAGCTGTTTTTT

J gene: TRBJ1-1
D gene: TRBD1
V gene: TRBV5-4
clone size: -
CDR3 protein: CASSLGGQGPRTEAFF
CDR3 DNA: TGTGCCAGCAGCTTGGGGGGACAGGGCCCAAGGACTGAAGCTTTCTTT

J gene: TRBJ2-1
D gene: -
V gene: TRBV12-3/TRBV12-4
clone size: -
CDR3 protein: CASRRGTYNEQFF
CDR3 DNA: TGTGCCAGCAGGAGGGGGACCTACAATGAGCAGTTCTTC

J gene: TRBJ2-3
D gene: TRBD2
V gene: TRBV20-1
clone size: -
CDR3 protein: CSASGVAGEIGDTQYF
CDR3 DNA: TGCAGTGCTAGTGGAGTAGCGGGGGAGATAGGAGATACGCAGTATTTT

J gene: TRBJ1-3
D gene: -
V gene: TRBV18
clone size: few
CDR3 protein: CASSPPLLVRSGNTIYF
CDR3 DNA: TGTGCCAGCTCACCACCGCTGCTAGTCCGCTCTGGAAACACCATATATTTT

J gene: TRBJ2-3
D gene: -
V gene: TRBV28
clone size: -
CDR3 protein: CASSQPGLPTDTQYF
CDR3 DNA: TGTGCCAGCAGTCAACCGGGACTGCCCACAGATACGCAGTATTTT

J gene: TRBJ2-2
D gene: -
V gene: TRBV28
clone size: -
CDR3 protein: CASSLRRTALGTGELFF
CDR3 DNA: TGTGCCAGCAGTTTACGTCGGACGGCGCTGGGCACCGGGGAGCTGTTTTTT

J gene: TRBJ1-3
D gene: TRBD1
V gene: TRBV7-9
clone size: once
CDR3 protein: CASSLARTGTGNTIYF
CDR3 DNA: TGTGCCAGCAGCTTAGCGAGGACAGGTACTGGAAACACCATATATTTT

J gene: TRBJ2-1
D gene: TRBD1
V gene: TRBV7-3
clone size: -
CDR3 protein: CASSLDRGSYNEQFF
CDR3 DNA: TGTGCCAGCAGCCTCGACAGGGGCTCCTACAATGAGCAGTTCTTC

J gene: TRBJ1-4
D gene: -
V gene: TRBV6-5
clone size: once
CDR3 protein: CASSTDYGRVRKLFF
CDR3 DNA: TGTGCCAGCAGCACTGACTACGGACGGGTACGAAAACTGTTTTTT

J gene: TRBJ1-2
D gene: -
V gene: TRBV7-8
clone size: -
CDR3 protein: CASSFRPTENYGYTF
CDR3 DNA: TGTGCCAGCAGCTTTCGACCGACGGAGAACTATGGCTACACCTTC

J gene: TRBJ1-1
D gene: -
V gene: TRBV20-1
clone size: -
CDR3 protein: CSARVGARAFF
CDR3 DNA: TGCAGTGCTAGGGTGGGGGCGCGGGCTTTCTTT

J gene: TRBJ1-2
D gene: -
V gene: TRBV11-1
clone size: -
CDR3 protein: CASSPGFGIYGYTF
CDR3 DNA: TGTGCCAGCAGCCCAGGATTCGGGATCTATGGCTACACCTTC

J gene: TRBJ1-1
D gene: TRBD1
V gene: TRBV5-8
clone size: -
CDR3 protein: CAPQGARTEAFF
CDR3 DNA: TGTGCTCCCCAGGGGGCGCGCACTGAAGCTTTCTTT

J gene: TRBJ2-5
D gene: TRBD1
V gene: TRBV30
clone size: -
CDR3 protein: CAWSEGQGAETQYF
CDR3 DNA: TGTGCCTGGAGTGAGGGACAGGGGGCAGAGACCCAGTACTTC

J gene: TRBJ2-5
D gene: TRBD2
V gene: TRBV4-3
clone size: -
CDR3 protein: CASSQSGAGGPETQYF
CDR3 DNA: TGCGCCAGCAGCCAGTCGGGAGCGGGGGGGCCAGAGACCCAGTACTTC

J gene: TRBJ1-3
D gene: -
V gene: TRBV9
clone size: once
CDR3 protein: CASSQAGAGNTIYF
CDR3 DNA: TGTGCCAGCAGCCAGGCGGGAGCTGGAAACACCATATATTTT

J gene: TRBJ2-2
D gene: TRBD2
V gene: TRBV5-8
clone size: -
CDR3 protein: CASSLEAGSNTGELFF
CDR3 DNA: TGTGCCAGCAGCTTGGAAGCGGGATCGAACACCGGGGAGCTGTTTTTT

J gene: TRBJ1-1
D gene: -
V gene: TRBV9
clone size: -
CDR3 protein: CASSPRGPENTEAFF
CDR3 DNA: TGTGCCAGCAGCCCCCGGGGGCCCGAGAACACTGAAGCTTTCTTT

J gene: TRBJ1-2
D gene: TRBD1
V gene: TRBV5-4
clone size: -
CDR3 protein: CASSPDLGQGGYTF
CDR3 DNA: TGTGCCAGCAGCCCGGACCTTGGACAGGGTGGCTACACCTTC

J gene: TRBJ1-6
D gene: TRBD1
V gene: TRBV24-1
clone size: -
CDR3 protein: CATSREGAGYNSPLHF
CDR3 DNA: TGTGCCACCAGTCGGGAGGGGGCTGGCTATAATTCACCCCTCCACTTT

J gene: TRBJ1-2
D gene: TRBD1
V gene: TRBV5-4
clone size: -
CDR3 protein: CASSMGAGGEVYGYTF
CDR3 DNA: TGTGCCAGCAGCATGGGGGCAGGGGGCGAGGTCTATGGCTACACCTTC

J gene: TRBJ2-6
D gene: -
V gene: TRBV7-2
clone size: -
CDR3 protein: CASSLTAGGTGANVLTF
CDR3 DNA: TGTGCCAGCAGCTTAACGGCCGGGGGTACTGGGGCCAACGTCCTGACTTTC

J gene: TRBJ2-3
D gene: TRBD2
V gene: TRBV7-2
clone size: -
CDR3 protein: CASSLPGGPDTQYF
CDR3 DNA: TGTGCCAGCAGCTTACCGGGGGGGCCAGATACGCAGTATTTT

J gene: TRBJ1-2
D gene: -
V gene: TRBV4-1
clone size: -
CDR3 protein: CASSQATTASNYRYTF
CDR3 DNA: TGCGCCAGCAGCCAGGCGACGACCGCGTCTAACTATCGCTACACCTTC

J gene: TRBJ1-3
D gene: -
V gene: TRBV20-1
clone size: -
CDR3 protein: CSASDRSSGNTIYF
CDR3 DNA: TGCAGTGCTAGTGACAGGTCCTCTGGAAACACCATATATTTT

J gene: TRBJ1-2
D gene: -
V gene: TRBV7-9
clone size: once
CDR3 protein: CASSPSGTVNAGYTF
CDR3 DNA: TGTGCCAGCAGCCCTTCCGGGACGGTAAACGCTGGCTACACCTTC

J gene: TRBJ1-4
D gene: TRBD1
V gene: TRBV6-6
clone size: -
CDR3 protein: CASSRPTGEKLFF
CDR3 DNA: TGTGCCAGCAGTCGTCCGACAGGGGAAAAACTGTTTTTT

J gene: TRBJ1-5
D gene: -
V gene: TRBV6-5
clone size: -
CDR3 protein: CASAPSGGGQPQHF
CDR3 DNA: TGTGCCAGCGCCCCATCGGGGGGAGGTCAGCCCCAGCATTTT

J gene: TRBJ1-2
D gene: -
V gene: TRBV5-1
clone size: few
CDR3 protein: CASSLSADPNYGYTF
CDR3 DNA: TGCGCCAGCAGCTTATCGGCCGACCCTAACTATGGCTACACCTTC

J gene: TRBJ1-2
D gene: -
V gene: TRBV7-2
clone size: -
CDR3 protein: CASSLARGGAGYTF
CDR3 DNA: TGTGCCAGCAGCTTAGCGCGGGGAGGGGCTGGCTACACCTTC

J gene: TRBJ1-2
D gene: TRBD1
V gene: TRBV4-2
clone size: -
CDR3 protein: CASSLKQGDHGYTF
CDR3 DNA: TGTGCCAGCAGTCTCAAACAGGGGGATCATGGCTACACCTTC

J gene: TRBJ2-1
D gene: TRBD2
V gene: TRBV7-2
clone size: -
CDR3 protein: CASTLGLAGGSSYNEQFF
CDR3 DNA: TGTGCCAGCACCCTGGGACTAGCGGGGGGGAGCTCCTACAATGAGCAGTTCTTC

J gene: TRBJ2-3
D gene: TRBD2
V gene: TRBV7-7
clone size: -
CDR3 protein: CASSQGTSGVYTQYF
CDR3 DNA: TGTGCCAGCAGCCAAGGGACTAGCGGGGTGTATACGCAGTATTTT

J gene: TRBJ2-3
D gene: TRBD2
V gene: TRBV30
clone size: once
CDR3 protein: CAWSRASGYTDTQYF
CDR3 DNA: TGTGCCTGGAGTAGGGCTAGCGGGTACACAGATACGCAGTATTTT

J gene: TRBJ1-1
D gene: -
V gene: TRBV5-6
clone size: once
CDR3 protein: CASSQTANTEAFF
CDR3 DNA: TGTGCCAGCAGCCAGACAGCAAACACTGAAGCTTTCTTT

J gene: TRBJ1-1
D gene: -
V gene: TRBV7-9
clone size: few
CDR3 protein: CASSFSDNPNTEAFF
CDR3 DNA: TGTGCCAGCAGCTTTTCAGACAACCCAAACACTGAAGCTTTCTTT

J gene: TRBJ1-2
D gene: TRBD1
V gene: TRBV3-1/TRBV3-2
clone size: -
CDR3 protein: CASSQADDRGDYGYTF
CDR3 DNA: TGTGCCAGCAGCCAAGCTGACGACAGGGGGGACTATGGCTACACCTTC

J gene: TRBJ2-3
D gene: TRBD2
V gene: TRBV18
clone size: few
CDR3 protein: CASSSGLAGTDTQYF
CDR3 DNA: TGTGCCAGCTCATCCGGACTAGCGGGAACAGATACGCAGTATTTT

J gene: TRBJ1-1
D gene: -
V gene: TRBV5-1
clone size: -
CDR3 protein: CASSRLGVGTEAFF
CDR3 DNA: TGCGCCAGCAGCCGCTTGGGGGTTGGTACTGAAGCTTTCTTT

J gene: TRBJ1-3
D gene: TRBD1
V gene: TRBV7-6
clone size: -
CDR3 protein: CASSLTGEGNTIYF
CDR3 DNA: TGTGCCAGCAGCTTGACAGGGGAAGGAAACACCATATATTTT